Presented here are 18 T cell receptor beta chains from one specimen sequenced in a study of cytomegalovirus exposure and HLA in healthy donors. PCR involved 60 Vbeta and 13 Jbeta primers. Method: immunoSEQ multiplex PCR; TCRdb's copy keeps in-frame clones and lacks some. Recorded for this sample: 40,000 to 45,000 clones. Input material: PBMCs. Receptors were obtained from a woman in her twenties or thirties in good health and CMV-seronegative.

The chain recombines TRBV18 with TRBJ2-1; 7 nucleotides line up with TRBD2. CDR1 is KGHSH, CDR2 LQKENI, per germline. Trimming at V came to 0 bases and at J to 2 bases, leaving 4 bases not matched to a gene. This CDR3 is 16 amino acids long. CDR3 amino acids: CASSPPGGSPYNEQFF. For the CDR3, the DNA is TGTGCCAGCTCACCACCCGGGGGGTCCCCCTACAATGAGCAGTTCTTC.

This CDR3 reads CASSVIMGGSLNEQFF. As DNA, the CDR3 is TGTGCCAGCAGCGTAATAATGGGTGGGAGTCTGAATGAGCAGTTCTTC. The chain couples TRBV9 to TRBJ2-1; D is possibly TRBD2 (5 bases). Trimming left V 1 base short and J 7 bases short, with 18 bases between. This CDR3 has 16 residues. Per germline, CDR1 SGDLS and CDR2 YYNGEE.

This chain joins TRBV19 and TRBJ2-7; 7 bases align to TRBD2. The V gene's germline CDR1 is LNHDA and CDR2 SQIVND (reference sequence). The CDR3 consists of 17 residues. The ends lost 5 bases at V and 4 bases at J; junction bases unmatched: 17. The CDR3, as DNA: TGTGCCAGTAGTGCATCCACGGGCGGGAGTATCTCGTACGAGCAGTACTTC. This sequence encodes CASSASTGGSISYEQYF.

The V call is TRBV10-3, the J call TRBJ2-5; 8 nucleotides align to TRBD1. V gave up 3 bases and J gave up 4 bases; unmatched junction bases: 10. CDR3 length equals 16 residues. CDR1 ENHRY and CDR2 SYGVKD come from the germline V gene. CDR3 coding DNA: TGTGCCATCAGTGAAGGACAGGGATTTCTTCTAGAGACCCAGTACTTC. Its translation: CAISEGQGFLLETQYF.

The gene calls are TRBV7-8 and TRBJ2-2, with 13 positions matching TRBD2. The CDR3 runs to 18 residues. V dropped 1 base and J dropped 7; count of bases not matched to a gene: 9. CDR1 and CDR2 from the germline V gene are SGHVS and FQNEAQ. CDR3 amino acids: CASSLVVGLAGENGELFF. In DNA form, the CDR3 reads TGTGCCAGCAGCTTAGTAGTTGGACTAGCGGGAGAGAACGGGGAGCTGTTTTTT.

The rearrangement joins TRBV9 to TRBJ2-1; D ambiguous. V was cut by 0 bases and J by 4 bases, with 11 bases left in between. Germline CDR1 reads SGDLS; CDR2 reads YYNGEE. This CDR3 is built from 15 residues. CDR3 sequence reads: CASSVGASPYNEQFF. CDR3 sequence (DNA): TGTGCCAGCAGCGTAGGGGCTTCCCCTTACAATGAGCAGTTCTTC.

The genes are TRBV5-3 and TRBJ2-1; 10 positions match TRBD1. TRBV5-3 is labeled an ORF, and its function is uncertain. J was trimmed by 6 bases and V by 1 base; bases with no gene match: 1. CDR3 size: 14 residues. The CDR3 DNA sequence: TGTGCCAGAAGCTTGTGGGACAGGGGCAATGAGCAGTTCTTC. Translated: CARSLWDRGNEQFF.

The genes are TRBV28 and TRBJ1-1, with D tentatively TRBD1 (6 bases). The V gene's germline CDR1 is MDHEN and CDR2 SYDVKM. The CDR3 runs to 13 residues. Trimming shortened V by 4 bases and J by 6 bases, and 12 bases separated the two germline ends. CDR3 in DNA: TGTGCCAGCAGTTCCACAGGGCCCCCTGAAGCTTTCTTT. Protein product: CASSSTGPPEAFF.

The rearrangement joins TRBV15 to TRBJ2-1; D unresolved. Germline values: CDR1 LNHNV, CDR2 YYDKDF (reference sequence). V lost 0 bases to trimming and J lost 1 base, with 7 bases between them. CDR3 length: 15 amino acids. The CDR3 region is CATSREIGSYNEQFF. The CDR3 DNA reads TGTGCCACCAGCAGAGAAATCGGGTCCTACAATGAGCAGTTCTTC.

This chain joins TRBV29-1 and TRBJ2-5; 10 bases map to TRBD2. J lost 1 base, V lost 7 bases, and 6 bases had no gene match. CDR3 length: 14 residues. Germline V gene sequence: CDR1 SQVTM, CDR2 ANQGSEA. The CDR3 reads CSAQSGRAQETQYF. In DNA, the CDR3 is TGCAGCGCTCAAAGCGGGAGGGCCCAAGAGACCCAGTACTTC.

The V call is TRBV11-2, the J call TRBJ1-2; possible D gene TRBD1, 6 bases. Germline V CDR1 and CDR2: SGHAT, FQNNGV. V shed 4 bases and J shed 7 bases, with 16 bases lying between them. The CDR3 has 14 amino acids. The CDR3 protein is CASSSPGGRSGYTF. CDR3 nucleotide sequence: TGTGCCAGCAGCTCCCCGGGGGGGCGAAGTGGCTACACCTTC.

This chain joins TRBV6-5 and TRBJ1-1; maybe TRBD1 (5 bases). This CDR3 is built from 13 residues. Germline CDR1 MNHEY, CDR2 SVGAGI. V lost 0 bases and J 8 bases, leaving 10 bases between the germline ends. The CDR3 bases are TGTGCCAGCAGTTACTCGTGGCAGGGAGAAGCTTTCTTT. Translation: CASSYSWQGEAFF.

This chain joins TRBV30 and TRBJ1-2, with 10 bases lining up with TRBD1. The CDR3 is 14 amino acids. Looked up from germline, CDR1 is GTSNPN and CDR2 is SVGIG (reference sequence). V lost 2 bases, J lost 5 bases, and 5 bases stayed unmatched. CDR3 sequence: CAWSRDRGQYGYTF. The CDR3 DNA reads TGTGCCTGGAGTCGGGACAGGGGACAATATGGCTACACCTTC.

The chain uses TRBV6-5 and TRBJ1-1, with a weak D call TRBD1 (5 bases). There are 15 residues in the CDR3. Germline V gives CDR1 MNHEY, CDR2 SVGAGI. V lost 0 bases and J 0 bases, leaving 8 bases between the germline ends. The chain's CDR3 is CASSYSTEMNTEAFF. The CDR3 DNA reads as TGTGCCAGCAGTTACTCGACAGAGATGAACACTGAAGCTTTCTTT.

This chain joins TRBV18 and TRBJ2-1; 7 bases are a match to TRBD1. The CDR3 consists of 14 residues. J lost 9 bases, V lost 2 bases, and 7 bases had no gene match. Germline lookup yields CDR1 KGHSH and CDR2 LQKENI. The CDR3 DNA reads TGTGCCAGCTCACCATTAGTAGGGGACAGTGAGCAGTTCTTC. This gives the protein CASSPLVGDSEQFF. The full variable domain, rest sourced from reference TRBV18 and TRBJ2-1, is NAGVMQNPRHLVRRRGQEARLRCSPMKGHSHVYWYRQLPEEGLKFMVYLQKENIIDESGMPKERFSAEFPKEGPSILRIQQVVRGDSAAYFCASSPLVGDSEQFFGPGTRLTVL.

V gene TRBV7-6 combines with J gene TRBJ2-7; a possible D gene is TRBD2 (6 bases). The CDR3 contains 13 residues. V shed 5 bases and J shed 7 bases, with 15 bases lying between them. Germline values: CDR1 SGHVS, CDR2 FNYEAQ. CDR3 region: CASSPRRGREQYF. The DNA for the CDR3 is TGTGCCAGCAGCCCACGTCGAGGGAGGGAGCAGTACTTC. The complete variable domain, with remaining parts taken from reference TRBV7-6 and TRBJ2-7, reads GAGVSQSPRYKVTKRGQDVALRCDPISGHVSLYWYRQALGQGPEFLTYFNYEAQQDKSGLPNDRFSAERPEGSISTLTIQRTEQRDSAMYRCASSPRRGREQYFGPGTRLTVT.

The rearrangement links TRBV30 to TRBJ1-1; TRBD1 agrees at 8 bases. The V gene end was trimmed by 8 bases and the J gene end by 0 bases; junction bases not matched to a gene: 8. The V gene's germline CDR1 is GTSNPN and CDR2 SVGIG (reference sequence). The CDR3 covers 14 residues. The CDR3 spells CAGHRGSVNTEAFF. For the CDR3, the DNA is TGTGCCGGGCACAGGGGGTCGGTGAACACTGAAGCTTTCTTT.

CDR3 residues: CASRSGSPGLTYEQYF. The CDR3, as DNA: TGCGCCAGCAGGTCAGGCTCACCGGGACTAACCTACGAGCAGTACTTC. The chain uses TRBV5-1 and TRBJ2-7, with TRBD2 identical over 7 bases. CDR1 and CDR2 from the germline V gene are SGHRS and YFSETQ. The trim removed 5 bases at V and 2 bases at J, leaving 13 bases unmatched. The CDR3 loop spans 16 amino acids.